Below, 29 T cell receptor beta chains from the same sample are listed, as sequenced in a study of T cell clonotyping in hematopoietic cell transplantation. TCRdb's copy holds only in-frame clones and misses some; the assay was immunoSEQ multiplex PCR. The top ten hold approximately 6.2% of the sample, which has about 27,000 clones, 60% to 80% seen once. As for time point: recipient sample about 28 days before transplant, after cytoreduction. The sequences come from peripheral blood mononuclear cells, collected before stem cell transplant. Source of these receptors: a man in his forties or fifties with myelodysplastic syndrome. Some clones in this sample may be carry-over from other donors' samples.

CDR3 sequence (DNA): TGTGCCAGCAGCGCCACTAGCGGGCAAACCGGGGAGCTGTTTTTT. Its protein product is CASSATSGQTGELFF. The chain recombines TRBV7-2 with TRBJ2-2; the match to TRBD2 covers 9 bases. CDR1 and CDR2 from the germline V gene are SGHTA and FQGNSA. The length of the CDR3 is 15 residues. The J segment lost 5 bases and the V segment lost 5 bases, leaving 6 bases of the junction unmatched.

This chain connects TRBV19 to TRBJ2-2; weak D call: TRBD2 (5 bases). The V gene's germline CDR1 is LNHDA and CDR2 SQIVND (reference sequence). Trimming cost V 5 bases and J 1 base, with 8 bases left between them. CDR3 length equals 14 residues. CDR3 nucleotide sequence: TGTGCCAGTAGTGTTGAGGGGAACACCGGGGAGCTGTTTTTT. Its translation: CASSVEGNTGELFF.

The chain joins TRBV2 to TRBJ1-5, with unresolved D. The V gene's germline CDR1 is SNHLY and CDR2 FYNNEI. This CDR3 spans 14 amino acids. The germline V and J ends were trimmed by 5 bases and 0 bases, with 8 bases remaining between them. The CDR3 DNA reads TGTGCCAGCAGTAAGACAAGTAGCAATCAGCCCCAGCATTTT. Its protein product is CASSKTSSNQPQHF.

This clone was counted only a few times. The genes are TRBV6-1 and TRBJ2-7; D could derive from TRBD1 or TRBD2 (6 bases each). Trimming pared 3 bases from V and 3 bases from J, leaving 15 bases between. The germline gives CDR1 MNHNS, CDR2 SASEGT. CDR3 length: 15 amino acids. DNA for the CDR3: TGTGCCAGCAGTGATTTCTGGGGGGCTGTCTACGAGCAGTACTTC. Protein: CASSDFWGAVYEQYF.

This chain joins TRBV6-1 and TRBJ1-3; weak D call: TRBD1 (5 bases). Trimming removed 6 bases at V and 4 bases at J, with 16 bases between. The germline gives CDR1 MNHNS, CDR2 SASEGT. The CDR3 contains 15 residues. The CDR3 nucleotides are TGTGCCAGCAGCGCCCCCGGGGGACTGGGAAACACCATATATTTT. Protein product: CASSAPGGLGNTIYF.

This clone was detected once. The V and J genes are TRBV7-2 and TRBJ1-5; weak D call: TRBD1 (5 bases). The CDR3 sequence is 13 residues long. V dropped 3 bases and J dropped 5 bases, with 8 bases sitting between them. Germline CDR1 SGHTA, CDR2 FQGNSA. CDR3 DNA: TGTGCCAGCAGCTTTGGCAGGGATCAGCCCCAGCATTTT. It is translated as CASSFGRDQPQHF.

The rearrangement joins TRBV30 to TRBJ2-2; D gene unclear. The CDR3 has 12 residues. The V end was cut by 1 base, the J end by 6 bases, with 6 bases between. Germline CDR1 GTSNPN, CDR2 SVGIG (reference sequence). Written as DNA, the CDR3 is TGTGCCTGGAGTGAGGTGGCCGGGGAGCTGTTTTTT. Residues: CAWSEVAGELFF.

This clone was seen more than once but under ten times. The rearrangement links TRBV6-5 to TRBJ2-7, with 7 bases lining up with TRBD1. Germline trimming cut 4 bases from V and 3 bases from J; bases unmatched to any gene: 9. The CDR3 has 15 residues. Germline CDR1 MNHEY, CDR2 SVGAGI. The DNA for the CDR3 is TGTGCCAGCAGTTTCTCCCTCCAGGGGGTCTACGAGCAGTACTTC. Encoded protein: CASSFSLQGVYEQYF.

This clone turned up a few times. This CDR3 is CASSLDGNQPQHF. CDR3 nucleotide sequence: TGTGCCAGCAGCTTGGACGGCAATCAGCCCCAGCATTTT. The V and J genes are TRBV6-5 and TRBJ1-5; D gene uncertain. V lost 6 bases and J lost 2, with 8 bases in between. This CDR3 has 13 amino acids. The V gene's germline CDR1 is MNHEY and CDR2 SVGAGI.

This clone appeared a few times. The J gene is TRBJ2-7, the V gene TRBV25-1; TRBD2 is a possible D gene (6 bases). The V end was cut by 4 bases, the J end by 6 bases, with 7 bases between. This CDR3 comprises 11 residues. Germline CDR1 reads MGHDK; CDR2 reads SYGVNS. The CDR3 DNA reads as TGTGCCAGCAGTGTGGAGGGCGAGCAGTACTTC. Translation: CASSVEGEQYF.

This clone has a handful of counts. V gene TRBV29-1 combines with J gene TRBJ1-3; no clear D. The germline V and J ends were trimmed by 4 bases and 0 bases, with 10 bases remaining between them. The CDR3 sequence is 14 residues long. The germline V gene has CDR1 SQVTM and CDR2 ANQGSEA. The CDR3 coding sequence is TGCAGCGTTGCGGGCAGGAACTCTGGAAACACCATATATTTT. Protein: CSVAGRNSGNTIYF.

The rearrangement uses TRBV5-6 and TRBJ1-1; 7 bases are a match to TRBD1. Germline assignment: CDR1 SGHDT and CDR2 YYEEEE. This CDR3 region has 15 residues. The trim removed 4 bases at V and 3 bases at J, leaving 9 bases unmatched. The DNA for the CDR3 is TGTGCCAGCAGCAATGAGGGGGCGAGTGACACTGAAGCTTTCTTT. This sequence encodes CASSNEGASDTEAFF.

The chain carries TRBV30 and TRBJ1-1; D gene unclear. The CDR3 runs 13 residues. Germline lookup yields CDR1 GTSNPN and CDR2 SVGIG (reference sequence). The ends were cut back, 4 bases at V and 5 bases at J, with 14 bases in the middle. The CDR3 is CAWTRISVTEAFF. For the CDR3, the DNA is TGTGCCTGGACACGGATCTCAGTTACTGAAGCTTTCTTT.

This sequence joins TRBV28 and TRBJ2-1; D may be TRBD1 (5 bases). Germline CDR1 reads MDHEN; CDR2 reads SYDVKM. This CDR3 is 18 amino acids long. Between the trimmed V and J ends, which lost 3 bases and 0 bases, there was a span of 18 bases. CDR3 residues: CASSLHSRGRSSYNEQFF. Here the CDR3 DNA reads TGTGCCAGCAGTTTGCATAGTAGGGGCCGCAGCTCCTACAATGAGCAGTTCTTC.

The chain joins TRBV25-1 to TRBJ1-1, with a tentative D call TRBD1 (6 bases). The CDR3 contains 14 residues. Germline CDR1 and CDR2: MGHDK and SYGVNS. V was pared by 6 bases and J by 7 bases, with 18 bases between. In DNA form, the CDR3 reads TGTGCCAGCAGGACCGATGGACAGCTTTTTGAAGCTTTCTTT. Protein sequence: CASRTDGQLFEAFF.

The V call is TRBV7-6, the J call TRBJ2-5, with TRBD1 as a possible D gene (5 bases). There are 15 residues in the CDR3. In germline, CDR1 is SGHVS, CDR2 FNYEAQ. The V gene lost 1 base and the J gene lost 11 bases, with 20 bases spanning the gap. The CDR3 reads CASSLGSGQVLEQYF. The DNA of the CDR3 is TGTGCCAGCAGCTTAGGCTCAGGGCAGGTCTTGGAGCAGTACTTC.

The V gene is TRBV20-1, the J gene TRBJ1-1; D is undetermined. The V end was cut by 4 bases, the J end by 0 bases, with 3 bases between. This CDR3 comprises 11 residues. CDR1 DFQATT and CDR2 SNEGSKA come from the germline V gene (reference sequence). CDR3 nucleotide sequence: TGCAGTGCTAAACTGAACACTGAAGCTTTCTTT. The encoded protein is CSAKLNTEAFF.

The table lists this clone with a few counts. The CDR3 region is CASSESTDKELFF. Written as DNA, the CDR3 is TGCGCCAGCAGTGAGTCGACCGATAAGGAGCTGTTTTTT. The chain couples TRBV10-1 to TRBJ2-2; unclear D gene. Germline CDR1 WNHNN, CDR2 SYGVQD (reference sequence). The CDR3 totals 13 residues. V lost 0 bases and J lost 10, with 9 bases in between.

The chain combines TRBV29-1 with TRBJ2-3; the match to TRBD2 covers 11 bases. V gave up 3 bases and J gave up 0 bases; unmatched junction bases: 5. CDR1 is SQVTM and CDR2 is ANQGSEA in the germline V gene. The CDR3 is 16 amino acids. Here the CDR3 DNA reads TGCAGCGTTGAGGGAACTAGCGGGGGAAGCACAGATACGCAGTATTTT. It translates to CSVEGTSGGSTDTQYF.

Written as DNA, the CDR3 is TGCGCCAGCAGCTTCCCTCTAGCGGGAGGGCCCGTAGATACGCAGTATTTT. It codes for CASSFPLAGGPVDTQYF. This chain links TRBV5-1 with TRBJ2-3; 12 bases line up with TRBD2. Unmatched junction bases numbered 9, after V lost 2 bases and J lost 5 bases. The CDR3 is 17 residues long. The germline gives CDR1 SGHRS, CDR2 YFSETQ.

This chain joins TRBV30 and TRBJ1-5; no definite D call. Trimming removed 4 bases at V and 2 bases at J, with 12 bases between. Germline V gene sequence: CDR1 GTSNPN, CDR2 SVGIG (reference sequence). There are 14 residues in the CDR3. CDR3 in amino acids: CAWTHFGGNQPQHF. CDR3 nucleotides: TGTGCCTGGACTCACTTTGGGGGCAATCAGCCCCAGCATTTT.

This clone was detected a few times. J is TRBJ2-3 and V is TRBV30, with D hard to call. Germline-derived CDR1 and CDR2 are GTSNPN and SVGIG (reference sequence). CDR3 length: 14 residues. V lost 0 bases and J 3 bases, leaving 10 bases between the germline ends. This chain's CDR3 is CAWSVQGGTDTQYF. The CDR3 region has the DNA TGTGCCTGGAGTGTTCAAGGTGGTACAGATACGCAGTATTTT.

This clone was observed a single time. The CDR3 region has the DNA TGCAGCGTCTGGGAGGGACGCGAGAATTCACCCCTCCACTTT. Encoded protein: CSVWEGRENSPLHF. The V and J genes are TRBV29-1 and TRBJ1-6; D might be TRBD1 (5 bases). V was trimmed by 6 bases and J by 7 bases, leaving 16 bases between them. Germline V gene sequence: CDR1 SQVTM, CDR2 ANQGSEA. The CDR3 spans 14 residues.

In its sample, this clone was seen a few times. This rearrangement joins TRBV2 to TRBJ1-2; 7 bases are a match to TRBD1. The CDR3 is 13 amino acids. Germline V lookup: CDR1 SNHLY, CDR2 FYNNEI. Trimming at V came to 4 bases and at J to 6 bases, leaving 5 bases not matched to a gene. CDR3 DNA sequence: TGTGCCAGCAGTGTAACAGGGGCGGATGGCTACACCTTC. It specifies CASSVTGADGYTF. The whole variable domain, remainder taken from reference TRBV2 and TRBJ1-2, is EPEVTQTPSHQVTQMGQEVILRCVPISNHLYFYWYRQILGQKVEFLVSFYNNEISEKSEIFDDQFSVERPDGSNFTLKIRSTKLEDSAMYFCASSVTGADGYTFGSGTRLTVV.

This chain uses TRBV14 with TRBJ1-1; unclear D gene. The CDR3 totals 14 residues. V lost 0 bases and J lost 6, with 11 bases in between. The germline gives CDR1 SGHDN, CDR2 FVKESK. Written as DNA, the CDR3 is TGTGCCAGCAGCCAAGACCTCAATAACCCTGAAGCTTTCTTT. Its protein is CASSQDLNNPEAFF. Full variable domain (rest looked up from reference TRBV14 and TRBJ1-1): EAGVTQFPSHSVIEKGQTVTLRCDPISGHDNLYWYRRVMGKEIKFLLHFVKESKQDESGMPNNRFLAERTGGTYSTLKVQPAELEDSGVYFCASSQDLNNPEAFFGQGTRLTVV.

This clone appeared a few times. The chain employs TRBV7-3 and TRBJ2-7; 8 nucleotides agree with TRBD1. The germline CDR1 and CDR2 sequences are SGHTA and FQGTGA. There are 12 residues in the CDR3. The V and J ends lost 9 bases and 3 bases, in that order; junction bases with no gene match: 4. The CDR3, as DNA: TGTGCCAGGGGGACAGGTCGCTACGAGCAGTACTTC. This sequence encodes CARGTGRYEQYF.

The V gene is TRBV29-1, the J gene TRBJ1-1; TRBD1 is a possible D gene (6 bases). The V end lost 6 bases, the J end lost 6 bases, and 14 bases lay between the germline ends. Per germline, CDR1 SQVTM and CDR2 ANQGSEA. The CDR3 is 12 residues long. This chain's CDR3 is CSVGADRAEAFF. DNA of the CDR3: TGCAGCGTGGGCGCGGACAGAGCTGAAGCTTTCTTT.

The rearrangement links TRBV20-1 to TRBJ2-7; no reliable D call. The CDR3 is 10 amino acids. V dropped 5 bases and J dropped 1 base, with 3 bases sitting between them. The germline V gene encodes CDR1 DFQATT and CDR2 SNEGSKA (reference sequence). This chain's CDR3 is CSAQSYEQYF. The CDR3 bases are TGCAGTGCTCAGTCCTACGAGCAGTACTTC.

V is TRBV5-1 and J is TRBJ2-7; D gene unclear. The germline CDR1 and CDR2 sequences are SGHRS and YFSETQ. The CDR3 sequence is 14 residues long. Trimming pared 5 bases from V and 0 bases from J, leaving 12 bases between. CDR3 protein: CASRVGGNSYEQYF. CDR3 coding DNA: TGCGCCAGCAGGGTCGGCGGAAACTCCTACGAGCAGTACTTC.